A single sample gave rise to the 25 T cell receptor beta chains below, sequenced in a study of blood T cell repertoires in COVID-19. Using immunoSEQ multiplex PCR, the repertoire was profiled, and TCRdb retains in-frame clones only, with some absent. The profile shows approximately 58,000 clones, approximately 80% of them singletons. The sequencing input was peripheral blood. These receptors originate from a man aged 65-85 years with active or convalescent COVID-19.

V gene TRBV6-4 combines with J gene TRBJ2-1; TRBD2 aligns across 8 bases. The germline V gene encodes CDR1 MRHNA and CDR2 SNTAGT. The CDR3 is made up of 16 amino acids. V shed 6 bases and J 10 bases; nucleotides not matched to a gene: 17. CDR3 residues: CASSPRWREVREEQFF. CDR3 DNA sequence: TGTGCCAGCAGCCCAAGGTGGCGGGAGGTAAGAGAAGAGCAGTTCTTC.

J is TRBJ2-7 and V is TRBV4-3; D call uncertain. Deletions cut 0 bases from V and 2 bases from J, with 11 bases between. Germline CDR1 and CDR2: LGHNA and YSLEER. The CDR3 covers 15 residues. Here the CDR3 DNA reads TGCGCCAGCAGCCAAGAAGCCGCAACCACCTACGAGCAGTACTTC. Its translation: CASSQEAATTYEQYF.

The chain joins TRBV9 to TRBJ2-5, with 8 bases aligning to TRBD1. V was clipped by 0 bases and J by 1 base; unmatched bases: 2. The CDR3 is 15 residues long. Germline V lookup: CDR1 SGDLS, CDR2 YYNGEE. The CDR3 region has the DNA TGTGCCAGCAGCGTAGGTGGGACAGGCCAAGAGACCCAGTACTTC. Translating it yields CASSVGGTGQETQYF.

This chain links TRBV10-3 with TRBJ2-1; D is uncertain. Trimming shortened V by 8 bases and J by 5 bases, and 7 bases separated the two germline ends. The CDR3 has 11 amino acids. Germline lookup yields CDR1 ENHRY and CDR2 SYGVKD. The CDR3 spells CAIGVNNEQFF. The CDR3 bases are TGTGCCATCGGTGTTAACAATGAGCAGTTCTTC.

The chain recombines TRBV7-6 with TRBJ1-1, with unresolved D. The CDR3 has 11 residues. Trimming took 5 bases from V and 7 from J, leaving 8 bases between them. From germline, CDR1 is SGHVS and CDR2 FNYEAQ. This CDR3 reads CASSLSREAFF. CDR3 DNA: TGTGCCAGCAGCCTCTCTCGTGAAGCTTTCTTT.

The chain is built from TRBV12-5 and TRBJ2-3; weak D call: TRBD1 (6 bases). The ends were cut back, 3 bases at V and 4 bases at J, with 8 bases in the middle. From germline, CDR1 is LGHNT and CDR2 FRNRAP. The CDR3 spans 13 residues. As DNA, the CDR3 is TGTGCTAGTGGTTTTCAGGGGTCAGATACGCAGTATTTT. Translating it yields CASGFQGSDTQYF.

The rearrangement uses TRBV11-1 and TRBJ2-3; TRBD1 matches at 8 bases. CDR3 length equals 15 residues. With V trimmed by 6 bases and J by 4 bases, 9 bases remained unmatched. CDR1 SGHAT and CDR2 FQDESV come from the germline V gene (reference sequence). The CDR3 reads CASRPDRDPPDTQYF. The CDR3 nucleotides are TGTGCCAGCAGACCGGACAGGGACCCCCCAGATACGCAGTATTTT.

J is TRBJ2-7 and V is TRBV7-8; 9 nucleotides align to TRBD1. CDR1 is SGHVS, CDR2 FQNEAQ, per germline. V lost 0 bases, J lost 7 bases, and 13 bases stayed unmatched. The CDR3 covers 17 residues. The CDR3 nucleotides are TGTGCCAGCAGCTTAGCGTTATCATGGGACAGGGAAGGGGAGCAGTACTTC. Amino acids: CASSLALSWDREGEQYF. The whole variable domain, remainder taken from reference TRBV7-8 and TRBJ2-7, is GAGVSQSPRYKVAKRGQDVALRCDPISGHVSLFWYQQALGQGPEFLTYFQNEAQLDKSGLPSDRFFAERPEGSVSTLKIQRTQQEDSAVYLCASSLALSWDREGEQYFGPGTRLTVT.

Many counts were recorded for this clone. This chain uses TRBV6-2 or TRBV6-3 with TRBJ1-2; 7 bases map to TRBD1. Trimming took 2 bases from V and 3 from J; bases not matched to a gene: 3. Germline V CDR1 and CDR2: MNHEY, SVGEGT. CDR3 length: 14 amino acids. The CDR3 sequence is CASSYAGTDYGYTF. In DNA, the CDR3 is TGTGCCAGCAGTTACGCCGGGACAGACTATGGCTACACCTTC.

The chain combines TRBV7-2 with TRBJ2-3, with 9 bases lining up with TRBD2. CDR3 size: 14 residues. With V trimmed by 6 bases and J by 1 base, 2 bases remained unmatched. From germline, CDR1 is SGHTA and CDR2 FQGNSA. The CDR3 here is CASSRTSGTDTQYF. The CDR3 DNA sequence: TGTGCCAGCAGTCGGACTAGCGGCACAGATACGCAGTATTTT.

This CDR3 is CASSPRQGPQKLFF. The CDR3 nucleotides read TGTGCCAGCAGTCCCAGACAGGGACCACAAAAACTGTTTTTT. J is TRBJ1-4 and V is TRBV2, with TRBD1 identical over 7 bases. Trimming cost V 5 bases and J 9 bases; bases outside gene matches: 9. This CDR3 contains 14 residues. CDR1 is SNHLY and CDR2 is FYNNEI in the germline V gene.

J is TRBJ2-7 and V is TRBV5-6; no firm D call. V dropped 2 bases and J dropped 2 bases, with 20 bases sitting between them. In germline, CDR1 is SGHDT, CDR2 YYEEEE. The CDR3 runs 17 residues. DNA for the CDR3: TGTGCCAGCAGCTTCGTCTCCATTAGTACCACTACCTACGAGCAGTACTTC. Amino acids: CASSFVSISTTTYEQYF.

V and J are TRBV11-3 and TRBJ2-1, with 16 bases fitting TRBD2. The CDR3 is made up of 16 amino acids. V trimming: 5 bases; J trimming: 4 bases; junction bases outside the gene matches: 2. Germline values: CDR1 SGHNT, CDR2 YENEEA. As DNA, the CDR3 is TGTGCCAGCAGCAGGGGACTAGCGGGAGGGTACAATGAGCAGTTCTTC. Translating gives CASSRGLAGGYNEQFF.

This clone was counted once. The chain carries TRBV14 and TRBJ2-1; 9 bases line up with TRBD2. The CDR3 runs to 18 residues. The junction had 9 bases not matched to a gene; V was cut back by 1 base and J by 2 bases. CDR1 SGHDN and CDR2 FVKESK come from the germline V gene. The CDR3: CASSQGLAALGPYNEQFF. The CDR3 DNA reads TGTGCCAGCAGCCAAGGACTAGCGGCCTTGGGCCCCTACAATGAGCAGTTCTTC.

The chain couples TRBV11-3 to TRBJ1-2; the D gene is possibly TRBD1 (5 bases). V was trimmed by 3 bases and J by 1 base, leaving 12 bases between them. The CDR3 covers 15 residues. Germline assignment: CDR1 SGHNT and CDR2 YENEEA. The DNA of the CDR3 is TGTGCCAGCAGCTTGGGGGACTCATTTAACTATGGCTACACCTTC. Its translation: CASSLGDSFNYGYTF.

V is TRBV24-1 and J is TRBJ1-4; 9 positions agree with TRBD1. Per the germline V gene, CDR1 is KGHDR and CDR2 is SFDVKD. This CDR3 is built from 15 residues. J gave up 8 bases and V 5 bases, and 8 bases lay outside the gene matches. This CDR3 is CATSAGTGFGEKLFF. CDR3 nucleotide sequence: TGTGCCACCAGTGCTGGGACAGGGTTCGGAGAAAAACTGTTTTTT.

J is TRBJ1-2 and V is TRBV7-9; tentatively, D is TRBD1 (5 bases). Germline CDR1 SEHNR, CDR2 FQNEAQ (reference sequence). V was pared by 5 bases and J by 4 bases, with 14 bases between. The length of the CDR3 is 14 residues. The CDR3 spells CASSLDSPFYGYTF. CDR3 nucleotide sequence: TGTGCCAGCAGCCTCGACAGCCCTTTCTATGGCTACACCTTC.

The V call is TRBV28, the J call TRBJ2-5, with D perhaps TRBD2 (5 bases). Trimming stripped 5 bases from V and 3 bases from J, with 13 bases between. This CDR3 comprises 14 residues. Per the germline V gene, CDR1 is MDHEN and CDR2 is SYDVKM. CDR3 in amino acids: CASSLPGVEETQYF. The CDR3 DNA follows: TGTGCCAGCAGTCTTCCCGGGGTGGAAGAGACCCAGTACTTC.

The V call is TRBV27, the J call TRBJ1-1, with TRBD1 matching over 8 bases. The germline CDR1 and CDR2 sequences are MNHEY and SMNVEV (reference sequence). The ends lost 5 bases at V and 3 bases at J; junction bases unmatched: 11. CDR3 length: 16 amino acids. CDR3 sequence: CASSPGQGLTDTEAFF. The CDR3 coding sequence is TGTGCCAGCAGTCCCGGACAGGGATTAACGGACACTGAAGCTTTCTTT.

This chain links TRBV14 with TRBJ1-6; D is possibly TRBD1 (5 bases). Germline-derived CDR1 and CDR2 are SGHDN and FVKESK. This CDR3 contains 13 residues. Between the trimmed V and J ends, which lost 5 bases and 10 bases, there was a span of 12 bases. CDR3 region: CASSTGPGSPLHF. DNA for the CDR3: TGTGCCAGCAGCACAGGCCCCGGCTCACCCCTCCACTTT.

The chain carries TRBV19 and TRBJ1-1; D gene uncertain. Trimming took off 7 bases at V and 3 bases at J, with 6 bases between the two ends. CDR3 length: 11 residues. Germline V lookup: CDR1 LNHDA, CDR2 SQIVND (reference sequence). The CDR3 region has the DNA TGTGCCAGTACTTTGTACACTGAAGCTTTCTTT. Translating gives CASTLYTEAFF. The whole variable domain, filled in from reference TRBV19 and TRBJ1-1, reads DGGITQSPKYLFRKEGQNVTLSCEQNLNHDAMYWYRQDPGQGLRLIYYSQIVNDFQKGDIAEGYSVSREKKESFPLTVTSAQKNPTAFYLCASTLYTEAFFGQGTRLTVV.

The V and J genes are TRBV3-1 (or the pseudogene TRBV3-2) and TRBJ2-5; D is uncertain. Between the trimmed V and J ends, which lost 4 bases and 4 bases, there was a span of 4 bases. This CDR3 contains 11 residues. The germline V gene encodes CDR1 LGHDT and CDR2 YNNKEL (reference sequence). The CDR3 is CASSLRETQYF. In DNA, the CDR3 is TGTGCCAGCAGCCTTAGAGAGACCCAGTACTTC.

This chain connects TRBV7-9 to TRBJ2-5, with TRBD2 identical over 8 bases. This CDR3 spans 15 amino acids. Germline CDR1 is SEHNR and CDR2 is FQNEAQ (reference sequence). The V gene end was trimmed by 5 bases and the J gene end by 1 base; junction bases not matched to a gene: 6. CDR3 sequence (DNA): TGTGCCAGCAGCGGCACTAGCGGAGTCCAAGAGACCCAGTACTTC. Encoded protein: CASSGTSGVQETQYF. Supplemented by reference TRBV7-9 and TRBJ2-5, the full variable domain reads DTGVSQNPRHKITKRGQNVTFRCDPISEHNRLYWYRQTLGQGPEFLTYFQNEAQLEKSRLLSDRFSAERPKGSFSTLEIQRTEQGDSAMYLCASSGTSGVQETQYFGPGTRLLVL.

The chain is built from TRBV6-5 and TRBJ2-2; 7 nucleotides line up with TRBD1. CDR1 MNHEY and CDR2 SVGAGI come from the germline V gene. The length of the CDR3 is 15 residues. The V gene end was trimmed by 10 bases and the J gene end by 0 bases; junction bases not matched to a gene: 8. The CDR3 is CANGKGTANTGELFF. In DNA form, the CDR3 reads TGTGCCAACGGAAAAGGGACAGCGAACACCGGGGAGCTGTTTTTT.

V and J are TRBV29-1 and TRBJ1-2; unclear D gene. The germline V and J ends were trimmed by 1 base and 4 bases, with 4 bases remaining between them. CDR3 size: 11 residues. CDR1 SQVTM and CDR2 ANQGSEA come from the germline V gene. In DNA form, the CDR3 reads TGCAGCGTTGAAGCTCCCTATGGCTACACCTTC. Its protein is CSVEAPYGYTF.